This entry lists 32 T cell receptor beta chains sequenced from one sample in a study of cytomegalovirus exposure and HLA in healthy donors. It was with 60 Vbeta and 13 Jbeta primers that the PCR ran. The table came from immunoSEQ multiplex PCR; TCRdb's copy has only in-frame clones and leaves some out. The data show about 170,000 clones, 75% to 90% seen once. The sample was PBMCs. These receptors all come from a woman aged 45-59 years in good health and CMV-seropositive.

This clone was observed once. The CDR3 nucleotides are TGTGCCAGTAGTCCTAGCGCGAGCTCCTACGAGCAGTACTTC. Protein: CASSPSASSYEQYF. The genes are TRBV19 and TRBJ2-7, with D possibly TRBD2 on 6 matching bases. Germline V lookup: CDR1 LNHDA, CDR2 SQIVND (reference sequence). The CDR3 covers 14 residues. With 5 bases removed from V and 0 bases from J, the gap between germline ends came to 11 bases.

The chain joins TRBV19 to TRBJ1-2, with 7 nucleotides matching TRBD1. This CDR3 comprises 14 residues. Germline lookup yields CDR1 LNHDA and CDR2 SQIVND (reference sequence). J was trimmed by 0 bases and V by 7 bases; bases with no gene match: 5. The CDR3 DNA reads TGTGCCAGTACCCCAGGGGGATCTAACTATGGCTACACCTTC. It specifies CASTPGGSNYGYTF.

The chain recombines TRBV7-3 with TRBJ1-2; D is possibly TRBD1 (5 bases). The CDR3 length is 16 residues. Germline loops: CDR1 SGHTA, CDR2 FQGTGA. The V end lost 3 bases, the J end lost 7 bases, and 21 bases lay between the germline ends. The CDR3 DNA follows: TGTGCCAGCAGCTTTAGCCCCCTGGGGGGAAGGGCTGGCTACACCTTC. Amino acid sequence: CASSFSPLGGRAGYTF.

This chain joins TRBV27 and TRBJ2-7, with 8 nucleotides matching TRBD2. This CDR3 is 18 amino acids long. The germline gives CDR1 MNHEY, CDR2 SMNVEV (reference sequence). V trimming: 3 bases; J trimming: 1 base; junction bases outside the gene matches: 14. In nucleotides, the CDR3 is TGTGCCAGCAGTTTTTCTCCCTACCTAGCGGGCTATTCCTACGAGCAGTACTTC. This translates into CASSFSPYLAGYSYEQYF.

The table lists this clone with a few counts. The genes are TRBV27 and TRBJ1-5; a weak D match, TRBD1 (6 bases). This CDR3 comprises 17 residues. Trimming cost V 7 bases and J 3 bases, with 22 bases left between them. Germline V gene data show CDR1 as MNHEY and CDR2 as SMNVEV (reference sequence). CDR3 bases: TGTGCCAGCAAGCGGGGTGGGGGCGACGCGGTCAATCAGCCCCAGCATTTT. As protein: CASKRGGGDAVNQPQHF.

V and J are TRBV19 and TRBJ1-4; D ambiguous. In germline, CDR1 is LNHDA, CDR2 SQIVND (reference sequence). The germline V and J ends were trimmed by 5 bases and 6 bases, with 16 bases remaining between them. This CDR3 is 15 amino acids long. The CDR3 reads CASSVGRWKDEKLFF. The CDR3 DNA is TGTGCCAGTAGTGTGGGCCGGTGGAAGGATGAAAAACTGTTTTTT.

The chain carries TRBV19 and TRBJ2-2; TRBD2 matches at 11 bases. The CDR3 length is 15 residues. V dropped 0 bases and J dropped 14; count of bases not matched to a gene: 8. Germline CDR1 reads LNHDA; CDR2 reads SQIVND (reference sequence). CDR3 protein: CASSIDLLAGGILFF. In DNA, the CDR3 is TGTGCCAGTAGTATAGATCTCCTAGCGGGAGGTATTCTGTTTTTT.

V and J are TRBV14 and TRBJ2-7; 7 bases are shared with TRBD2. The CDR3 is 16 residues long. Losses at the gene ends were 1 base for V and 3 bases for J; bases not matched to a gene: 9. Looked up from germline, CDR1 is SGHDN and CDR2 is FVKESK. This CDR3 is CASSQVLASGFYEQYF. CDR3 nucleotide sequence: TGTGCCAGCAGCCAAGTGTTGGCTAGCGGATTCTACGAGCAGTACTTC.

V is TRBV27 and J is TRBJ2-3; 9 bases match TRBD2. Germline V CDR1 and CDR2: MNHEY, SMNVEV (reference sequence). V was pared by 2 bases and J by 6 bases, with 12 bases of the junction left unmatched. This CDR3 is 17 amino acids long. CDR3 in DNA: TGTGCCAGCAGTTTAATCTCGGCTAGCGGGGTATCGGATACGCAGTATTTT. Its translation is CASSLISASGVSDTQYF.

Concerning this clone: The junction and the germline gene differ at one end; a read error may be behind it. V usage is TRBV6-1 and J usage is TRBJ1-1; 9 bases align to TRBD1. Per the germline V gene, CDR1 is MNHNS and CDR2 is SASEGT. The CDR3 is made up of 15 amino acids. The CDR3 DNA sequence: TGTGCCAGCGAAGACAGGGGGATCTGGAACTCTGAAGCTTTCTTT. Its protein product is CASEDRGIWNSEAFF.

The V and J genes are TRBV6-5 and TRBJ2-2, with 7 bases identical to TRBD1. The CDR3 length is 15 residues. Germline lookup yields CDR1 MNHEY and CDR2 SVGAGI. Unmatched junction bases numbered 9, after V lost 7 bases and J lost 4 bases. The CDR3 here is CASTQQGVGTGELFF. The CDR3 region has the DNA TGTGCCAGCACCCAGCAGGGGGTCGGCACCGGGGAGCTGTTTTTT.

J is TRBJ1-5 and V is TRBV19; TRBD1 matches at 7 bases. The CDR3 is 15 residues long. J lost 4 bases, V lost 5 bases, and 8 bases had no gene match. Germline CDR1 is LNHDA and CDR2 is SQIVND (reference sequence). The CDR3 loop reads CASSLPTGWNQPQHF. The DNA of the CDR3 is TGTGCCAGTAGTCTCCCGACAGGGTGGAATCAGCCCCAGCATTTT.

The genes are TRBV5-6 and TRBJ1-2, with TRBD1 as a possible D gene (6 bases). The CDR3 totals 15 residues. V was clipped by 0 bases and J by 0 bases, with 9 bases between them. Per germline, CDR1 SGHDT and CDR2 YYEEEE. CDR3 sequence: CASSLVDSPNYGYTF. CDR3 DNA sequence: TGTGCCAGCAGCTTGGTGGACAGCCCTAACTATGGCTACACCTTC.

The genes are TRBV4-1 and TRBJ2-7, with 11 bases fitting TRBD2. Germline lookup yields CDR1 MGHRA and CDR2 YSYEKL. The CDR3 length is 17 residues. Unmatched junction bases numbered 9, after V lost 2 bases and J lost 3 bases. The CDR3 sequence: CASSQPPRLAGSYEQYF. CDR3 coding DNA: TGCGCCAGCAGCCAACCTCCCAGACTAGCGGGAAGCTACGAGCAGTACTTC.

This chain joins TRBV28 and TRBJ1-3, with TRBD1 as a possible D gene (6 bases). The V end was cut by 5 bases, the J end by 2 bases, with 10 bases between. In germline, CDR1 is MDHEN, CDR2 SYDVKM. The CDR3 extends over 14 amino acids. CDR3 sequence (DNA): TGTGCCAGCAGTGCTTCAGGGGCTGGAAACACCATATATTTT. Amino acid sequence: CASSASGAGNTIYF.

The V gene is TRBV5-1, the J gene TRBJ2-7; D is possibly TRBD1 (6 bases). V lost 2 bases to trimming and J lost 1 base, with 16 bases between them. The CDR3 runs 16 residues. Germline values: CDR1 SGHRS, CDR2 YFSETQ. The CDR3 sequence is CASSLQGPGLSYEQYF. CDR3 DNA sequence: TGCGCCAGCAGCTTACAGGGCCCAGGGCTTTCCTACGAGCAGTACTTC.

The chain has TRBV28 and TRBJ1-1; TRBD1 matches at 8 bases. The CDR3 runs to 17 residues. The ends lost 2 bases at V and 1 base at J; junction bases unmatched: 9. CDR1 MDHEN and CDR2 SYDVKM come from the germline V gene. The CDR3 DNA is TGTGCCAGCAGTTTAAATGAGGGACAGGCGACGAACACTGAAGCTTTCTTT. Encoded protein: CASSLNEGQATNTEAFF.

This chain connects TRBV28 to TRBJ2-7, with D possibly TRBD2 on 6 matching bases. Trimming removed 4 bases from V and 5 bases from J, with 15 bases in between. CDR1 is MDHEN and CDR2 is SYDVKM in the germline V gene. This CDR3 has 14 residues. The CDR3 region has the DNA TGTGCCAGCAGTTCTCCGGGGGTTTGGAACGAGCAGTACTTC. Translation gives CASSSPGVWNEQYF.

The chain links TRBV19 to TRBJ1-1; D is uncertain. This CDR3 region has 13 residues. Trimming removed 3 bases at V and 0 bases at J, with 5 bases between. Germline values: CDR1 LNHDA, CDR2 SQIVND (reference sequence). CDR3 sequence reads: CASSIELNTEAFF. The CDR3 DNA is TGTGCCAGTAGTATTGAGTTGAACACTGAAGCTTTCTTT.

The gene calls are TRBV7-9 and TRBJ2-1; tentative D call: TRBD1 (5 bases). The CDR3 contains 14 residues. V was shortened by 0 bases and J by 6 bases, with 9 bases between the two germline ends. Germline V CDR1 and CDR2: SEHNR, FQNEAQ (reference sequence). CDR3 DNA sequence: TGTGCCAGCAGCTTAGCGCCAGGGCCCAATGAGCAGTTCTTC. It encodes CASSLAPGPNEQFF.

The V and J genes are TRBV5-1 and TRBJ2-5; 8 bases map to TRBD1. Near its end, the DNA agrees better with TRBJ2-7, so the J call may be wrong. Germline CDR1 SGHRS, CDR2 YFSETQ. The CDR3 consists of 15 residues. The chain's CDR3 is CASSIDRGDSYEQYF. CDR3 coding DNA: TGCGCCAGCAGCATAGACAGGGGCGACTCCTACGAGCAGTACTTC.

This chain joins TRBV6-5 and TRBJ2-5; 10 positions agree with TRBD1. The J call could be wrong; TRBJ2-7 is a better fit for the DNA end. CDR1 and CDR2 (germline): MNHEY, SVGAGI. CDR3 size: 15 residues. CDR3 sequence reads: CASSYNRDRGSEQYF. In DNA form, the CDR3 reads TGTGCCAGCAGTTACAACCGGGACAGGGGAAGCGAGCAGTACTTC.

The gene calls are TRBV7-8 and TRBJ1-2, with TRBD1 matching over 9 bases. This CDR3 spans 18 amino acids. The V and J ends lost 4 bases and 6 bases, in that order; junction bases with no gene match: 18. Germline CDR1 is SGHVS and CDR2 is FQNEAQ. The CDR3 nucleotides are TGTGCCAGCAGCTCAGACCCATTTCCGGGACAGGGTGGGCATGGCTACACCTTC. Translation gives CASSSDPFPGQGGHGYTF.

The V call is TRBV5-8, the J call TRBJ2-1; 9 nucleotides agree with TRBD2. The V gene's germline CDR1 is SGHTS and CDR2 YDEGEE. V dropped 4 bases and J dropped 7; count of bases not matched to a gene: 12. The CDR3 contains 16 residues. CDR3 region: CASSNGGGGAWNEQFF. In nucleotides, the CDR3 is TGTGCCAGCAGCAATGGTGGCGGGGGGGCTTGGAATGAGCAGTTCTTC.

The J gene is TRBJ2-7, the V gene TRBV6-5, with TRBD2 identical over 8 bases. This CDR3 has 14 amino acids. V was clipped by 7 bases and J by 7 bases; unmatched bases: 12. Germline loops: CDR1 MNHEY, CDR2 SVGAGI. The DNA of the CDR3 is TGTGCCAGCACCTCCCCAGCGGGAGCTGGGGAGCAGTACTTC. This gives the protein CASTSPAGAGEQYF.

The chain recombines TRBV6-9 with TRBJ2-4, with D perhaps matching TRBD1 (5 bases). This CDR3 comprises 14 residues. Between the trimmed V and J ends, which lost 0 bases and 6 bases, there was a span of 9 bases. Germline loops: CDR1 MNHGY, CDR2 SVAAGI. CDR3 amino acids: CASSYSTELNIQYF. Here the CDR3 DNA reads TGTGCCAGCAGTTATTCGACAGAGCTAAACATTCAGTACTTC.

The rearrangement joins TRBV5-4 to TRBJ1-4, with 11 bases aligning to TRBD1. The CDR3 contains 16 residues. The junction had 8 bases not matched to a gene; V was cut back by 4 bases and J by 6 bases. Germline V CDR1 and CDR2: SGHNT, YYREEE (reference sequence). CDR3 coding DNA: TGTGCCAGCAGCGCGCCCGGGGGACAGGGGGATGAAAAACTGTTTTTT. It codes for CASSAPGGQGDEKLFF.

The chain links TRBV20-1 to TRBJ2-6; D gene ambiguous. The germline gives CDR1 DFQATT, CDR2 SNEGSKA (reference sequence). CDR3 length equals 11 residues. The V end lost 6 bases, the J end lost 2 bases, and 2 bases lay between the germline ends. CDR3 nucleotide sequence: TGCAGTGCCACTGGGGCCAACGTCCTGACTTTC. This codes for CSATGANVLTF.

This chain links TRBV9 with TRBJ2-1; TRBD2 agrees at 13 bases. V trimming: 5 bases; J trimming: 3 bases; junction bases outside the gene matches: 11. The CDR3 is 18 amino acids. Germline V gene sequence: CDR1 SGDLS, CDR2 YYNGEE. This CDR3 is CASRDDRGLAGNYNEQFF. In DNA, the CDR3 is TGTGCCAGCAGGGACGACAGGGGACTAGCGGGGAACTACAATGAGCAGTTCTTC.

DNA for the CDR3: TGCGCCAGCAGCCAAGTGTGGGAGCACGAGCAGTACTTC. This gives the protein CASSQVWEHEQYF. This chain uses TRBV4-1 with TRBJ2-7, with D possibly TRBD2 on 5 matching bases. The germline gives CDR1 MGHRA, CDR2 YSYEKL. The V gene lost 1 base and the J gene lost 5 bases, with 9 bases spanning the gap. The CDR3 is made up of 13 amino acids.

This chain uses TRBV6-5 with TRBJ1-1; TRBD1 matches at 11 bases. V dropped 5 bases and J dropped 7; count of bases not matched to a gene: 9. Looked up from germline, CDR1 is MNHEY and CDR2 is SVGAGI. The CDR3 consists of 15 residues. The CDR3 DNA follows: TGTGCCAGCAGTGGACAGGGGGCGGGAGATATTGAAGCTTTCTTT. As protein: CASSGQGAGDIEAFF.

This clone appeared a single time. The rearrangement uses TRBV14 and TRBJ1-2, with D tentatively TRBD1 (6 bases). CDR1 is SGHDN, CDR2 FVKESK, per germline. V was pared by 6 bases and J by 2 bases, with 7 bases between. The CDR3 is 12 residues long. CDR3 in amino acids: CASSQGNYGYTF. DNA of the CDR3: TGTGCCAGCAGTCAGGGGAACTATGGCTACACCTTC.